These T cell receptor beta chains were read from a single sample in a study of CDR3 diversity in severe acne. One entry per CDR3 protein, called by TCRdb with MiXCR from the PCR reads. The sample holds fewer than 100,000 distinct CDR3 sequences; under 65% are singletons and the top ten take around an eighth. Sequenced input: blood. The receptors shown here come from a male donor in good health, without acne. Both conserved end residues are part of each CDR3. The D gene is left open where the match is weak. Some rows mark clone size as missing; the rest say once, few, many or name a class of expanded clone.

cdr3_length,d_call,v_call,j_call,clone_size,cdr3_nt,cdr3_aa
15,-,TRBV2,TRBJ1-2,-,TGTGCCAGCAGGGATTATGACACTCATAACTATGGCTACACCTTC,CASRDYDTHNYGYTF
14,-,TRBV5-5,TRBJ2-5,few,TGTGCCAGCAGCCGGAGGCGGGGTCAAGAGACCCAGTACTTC,CASSRRRGQETQYF
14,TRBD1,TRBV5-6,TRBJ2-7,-,TGTGCCAGCAGCTTTGGCAGGGGGCGCAGGGAGCAGTACTTC,CASSFGRGRREQYF
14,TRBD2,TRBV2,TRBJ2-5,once,TGTGCCAGCATCGGGACTAGCGAGGGAGAGACCCAGTACTTC,CASIGTSEGETQYF
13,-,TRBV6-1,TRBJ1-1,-,TGTGCCAGCAGTTACTCGGGGGGTACTGAAGCTTTCTTT,CASSYSGGTEAFF
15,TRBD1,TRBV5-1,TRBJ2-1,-,TGCGCCAGCAGCGAACCGACAGGGGATTACAATGAGCAGTTCTTC,CASSEPTGDYNEQFF
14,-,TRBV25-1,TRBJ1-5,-,TGTGCCAGCAGTGAGGCAGGGGCCGTAGCGGCCCAGCATTTT,CASSEAGAVAAQHF
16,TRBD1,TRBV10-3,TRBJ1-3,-,TGTGCCATCAGACCCGGACAGGGCGCGTCTGGAAACACCATATATTTT,CAIRPGQGASGNTIYF
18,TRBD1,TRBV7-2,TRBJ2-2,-,TGTGCCAGCACCTTGACCCCGGGACAGGGGGCGAACACCGGGGAGCTGTTTTTT,CASTLTPGQGANTGELFF
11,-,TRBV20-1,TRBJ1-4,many,TGCAGTGCCAGCATGGGAGAAAAACTGTTTTTT,CSASMGEKLFF
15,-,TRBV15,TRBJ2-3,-,TGTGCCACCCGGATCTCGGGGTTTGGCACAGATACGCAGTATTTT,CATRISGFGTDTQYF
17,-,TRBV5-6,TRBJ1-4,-,TGTGCCAGCAGCTTGACCCGGACTAGCGGGGGGGATGAAAAACTGTTTTTT,CASSLTRTSGGDEKLFF
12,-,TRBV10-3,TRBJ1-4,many,TGTGCCATCAGAACCAGTAATGGTGGGCTGTTTTTT,CAIRTSNGGLFF
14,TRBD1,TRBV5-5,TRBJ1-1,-,TGTGCCAGCAGCGGGGGGACAGGGACGGGAGAAGCTTTCTTT,CASSGGTGTGEAFF
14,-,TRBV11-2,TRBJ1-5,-,TGTGCCAGCAGCTTGGCTGGTTTCAATCAGCCCCAGCATTTT,CASSLAGFNQPQHF
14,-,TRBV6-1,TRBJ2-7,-,TGTGCCAGCAGTGAAGCCGGGGACTTTTACGAGCAGTACTTC,CASSEAGDFYEQYF
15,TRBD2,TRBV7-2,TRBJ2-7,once,TGTGCCAGCAGCTGGGGTAGCGGGAGGTCCTACGAGCAGTACTTC,CASSWGSGRSYEQYF
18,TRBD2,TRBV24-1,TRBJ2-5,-,TGTGCCACCAGTGGACTAGCGGGGGAGGCCTCGTTACAAGAGACCCAGTACTTC,CATSGLAGEASLQETQYF
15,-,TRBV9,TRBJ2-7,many,TGTGCCAGCAGCGAAAGTGGGGGAGTTGGGTACGAGCAGTACTTC,CASSESGGVGYEQYF
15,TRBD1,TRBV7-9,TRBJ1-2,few,TGTGCCAGCAGATCCGCCGGGACAGATCACTATGGCTACACCTTC,CASRSAGTDHYGYTF
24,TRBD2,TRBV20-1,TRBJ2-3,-,TGCAGTGCTAGACGGTCTAGCGGGAGTGATGGAACGGTAGCGGGGGGGCTGGAGCCAGATACGCAGTATTTT,CSARRSSGSDGTVAGGLEPDTQYF
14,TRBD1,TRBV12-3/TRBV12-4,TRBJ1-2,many,TGTGCCAGCAGCCAACAGGGGGGCTCCTATGGCTACACCTTC,CASSQQGGSYGYTF
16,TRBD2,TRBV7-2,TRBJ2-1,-,TGTGCCAGCAGCTGGGGTAGCGGGGGGGATCCCAATGAGCAGTTCTTC,CASSWGSGGDPNEQFF
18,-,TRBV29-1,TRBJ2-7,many,TGCAGCGTTATGGGGGCCGGGGACGCCATCATGAGCTCCTACGAGCAGTACTTC,CSVMGAGDAIMSSYEQYF
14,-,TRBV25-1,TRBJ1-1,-,TGTGCCAGCAGTTTATACGAAGGGGGACTTAAAGCTTTCTTT,CASSLYEGGLKAFF
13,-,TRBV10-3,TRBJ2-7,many,TGTGCCACCGAGGGGCAGAGCTCCTACGAGCAGTACTTC,CATEGQSSYEQYF
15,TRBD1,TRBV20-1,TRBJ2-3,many,TGCAGTGCTAAACGACAGGGAAGGGTGACAGATACGCAGTATTTT,CSAKRQGRVTDTQYF
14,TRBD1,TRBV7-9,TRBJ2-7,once,TGTGCCAGCAGCTTGGACAGGGACGTGGACGAGCAGTACTTC,CASSLDRDVDEQYF
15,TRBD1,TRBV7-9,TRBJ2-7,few,TGTGCCAGCAGCTGGGGCCGGGACAGGGGATACGAGCAGTACTTC,CASSWGRDRGYEQYF
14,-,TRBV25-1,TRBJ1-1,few,TGTGCCAGCAGTGAAAGGGGAGGTGGCACTGAAGCTTTCTTT,CASSERGGGTEAFF
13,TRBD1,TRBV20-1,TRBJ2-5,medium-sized,TGCATCGGGACAGGGGGAGAACAAGAGACCCAGTACTTC,CIGTGGEQETQYF
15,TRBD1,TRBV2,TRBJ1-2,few,TGTGCCAGCAGTCGTGATGGGACAGCTAACTATGGCTACACCTTC,CASSRDGTANYGYTF
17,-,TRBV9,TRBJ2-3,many,TGTGCCAGCAGCGTCTACCGGGGGGCCCCTAGCACAGATACGCAGTATTTT,CASSVYRGAPSTDTQYF
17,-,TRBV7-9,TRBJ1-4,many,TGTGCCAGCAGCTTAGTGACATCGCGCATAAGTAGTGAAAAACTGTTTTTT,CASSLVTSRISSEKLFF
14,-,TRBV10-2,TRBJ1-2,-,TGCGCCAGCAGTGATAAGTGGGGGAACTATGGCTACACCTTC,CASSDKWGNYGYTF
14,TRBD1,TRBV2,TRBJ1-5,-,TGTGCCAGCAGCCTGGGACAGGTTGATCAGCCCCAGCATTTT,CASSLGQVDQPQHF
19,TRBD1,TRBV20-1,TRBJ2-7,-,TGCAGTGCTAATGATTGGGGGCCATCACAGGGGCTTAGATCCTACGAGCAGTACTTC,CSANDWGPSQGLRSYEQYF
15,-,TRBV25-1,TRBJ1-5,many,TGTGCCAGCAGTCCGGCAGGGGCGCAGGATCAGCCCCAGCATTTT,CASSPAGAQDQPQHF
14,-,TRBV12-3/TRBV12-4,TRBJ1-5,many,TGTGCCAGCAGCTATGGAAAGACAGTACAGCCCCAGCATTTT,CASSYGKTVQPQHF
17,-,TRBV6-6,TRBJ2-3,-,TGTGCCAGCAGTTACGGGGCAGGCCCGAACCAGTTAGATACGCAGTATTTT,CASSYGAGPNQLDTQYF
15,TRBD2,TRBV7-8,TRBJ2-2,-,TGTGCCAGCAGCTTAGCGGGGGGGTATACTGGGGAGCTGTTTTTT,CASSLAGGYTGELFF
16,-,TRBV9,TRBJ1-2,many,TGTGCCAGCAGCGTCAGAGGGCAGGGCGATGGCTATGGCTACACCTTC,CASSVRGQGDGYGYTF
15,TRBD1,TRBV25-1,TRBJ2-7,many,TGTGCCAGCAGTGGAAACAGGGGGAGGACCTACGAGCAGTACTTC,CASSGNRGRTYEQYF
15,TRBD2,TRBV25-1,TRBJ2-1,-,TGTGTCAGTTTACGAACTAGCGGGGGGGCGGGTGAGCAGTTCTTC,CVSLRTSGGAGEQFF
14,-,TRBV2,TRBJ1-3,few,TGTGCCAGGACAGGATCTAACTCTGGAAACACCATATATTTT,CARTGSNSGNTIYF
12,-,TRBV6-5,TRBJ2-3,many,TGTGCCAGCAGTCCTAACACAGATACGCAGTATTTT,CASSPNTDTQYF
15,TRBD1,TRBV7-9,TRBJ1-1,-,TGCGCCAGCAGCTGGACAGGGCTTCTGAACACTGAAGCTTTCTTT,CASSWTGLLNTEAFF
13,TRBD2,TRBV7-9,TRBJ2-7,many,TGTGCCAGCAGCCTGGGACTAGTTAACGAGCAGTACTTC,CASSLGLVNEQYF
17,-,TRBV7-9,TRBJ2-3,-,TGTGCCAGCAGCTTAAGTCTCTGTGCCTTGGGGCGAGATACGCAGTATTTT,CASSLSLCALGRDTQYF
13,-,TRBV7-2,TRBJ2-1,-,TGTGCCAGCAGAGGACAGAACACAGATACGCAGTTCTTC,CASRGQNTDTQFF
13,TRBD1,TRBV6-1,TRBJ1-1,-,TGTGCCAGCCGAAGACAGGGTGGACCTGAAGCTTTCTTT,CASRRQGGPEAFF
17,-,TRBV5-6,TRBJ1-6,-,TGTGCCAGCAGCTTCGGCGGGGGGACGGAAGGTAATTCACCCCTCCACTTT,CASSFGGGTEGNSPLHF
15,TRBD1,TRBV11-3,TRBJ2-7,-,TGTGCCAGTAGCTTACGTCAGGGGGCGGGTGAAGAGCAGTACTTC,CASSLRQGAGEEQYF
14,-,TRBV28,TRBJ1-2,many,TGTGCCAGCAGTCTCTCCCAGACCCGTGGCGGCTACACCTTC,CASSLSQTRGGYTF